This TCR beta chain originates from a study of blood T cell repertoires in COVID-19. Background on the study: There were acute and convalescent COVID-19 samples, and they came from the United States, Italy and Spain.

V gave up 3 bases and J gave up 6 bases, with 12 bases separating them. CDR1 and CDR2 (germline): SGHDN, FVKESK. The CDR3 is 13 amino acids. Profiled with immunoSEQ multiplex PCR; TCRdb holds only in-frame clones, not every one. The sample holds 100,000 to 150,000 clones, approximately 82% seen once. The chain has TRBV14 and TRBJ2-7; unclear D gene. Sequencing was performed on peripheral blood. The sequence derives from a man aged 55 to 69 with acute or convalescent COVID-19. The DNA for the CDR3 is TGTGCCAGCAGCCAGGCCCACGGGTTCGAGCAGTACTTC. Residues: CASSQAHGFEQYF.